This T cell receptor beta chain stems from a study of cytomegalovirus exposure and HLA in healthy donors. Study-wide results and limits: Among the CMV-associated chains, three were confirmed in vitro as specific for CMV antigens. The study flagged 150 to 200 TCR beta chains as cytomegalovirus-associated. First-cohort TCR clusters were later found to tend to co-occur in the approximately 120 validation repertoires.

Here immunoSEQ multiplex PCR was the method, and the copy in TCRdb shows in-frame clones only, minus some. Found here are over 250,000 clones, approximately 90% of them singletons; the top ten hold roughly 1.2%. Remarks on this clone: Antigen: not known.

The V end was cut by 1 base, the J end by 5 bases, with 15 bases between. CDR1 is SGDLS and CDR2 is YYNGEE in the germline V gene. This CDR3 region has 15 residues. From the roughly 110-subject validation cohort, which was separate from the approximately 700-subject first cohort, the donors were drawn. This sequence was found in a woman aged 25 to 39 in good health and CMV-seropositive. The source material was PBMCs. The gene calls are TRBV9 and TRBJ1-1, with a possible D match to TRBD1 (6 bases). The CDR3 spells CASSVLEGVSTEAFF. CDR3 nucleotides: TGTGCCAGCAGCGTACTCGAGGGGGTCAGTACTGAAGCTTTCTTT.